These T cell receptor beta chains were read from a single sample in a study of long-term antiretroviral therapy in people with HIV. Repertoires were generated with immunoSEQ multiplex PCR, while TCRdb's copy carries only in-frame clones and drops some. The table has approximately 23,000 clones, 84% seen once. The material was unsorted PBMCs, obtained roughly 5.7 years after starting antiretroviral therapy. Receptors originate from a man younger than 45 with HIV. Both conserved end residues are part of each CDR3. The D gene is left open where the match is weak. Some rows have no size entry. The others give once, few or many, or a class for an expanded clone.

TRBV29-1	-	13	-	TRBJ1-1	CSVEVSIGTEAFF	TGCAGCGTTGAGGTTAGCATAGGGACTGAAGCTTTCTTT
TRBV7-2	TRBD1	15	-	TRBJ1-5	CASSYDRVGNQPQHF	TGTGCCAGCAGTTACGACAGGGTTGGCAATCAGCCCCAGCATTTT
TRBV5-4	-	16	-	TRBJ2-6	CASSLGLPGGANVLTF	TGTGCCAGCAGCTTGGGGCTACCAGGGGGGGCCAACGTCCTGACTTTC
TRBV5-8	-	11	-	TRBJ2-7	CASSPRLEQYF	TGTGCCAGCAGCCCTCGTCTCGAGCAGTACTTC
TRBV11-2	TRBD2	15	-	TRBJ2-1	CASRDSGGTIREQFF	TGTGCCAGCAGGGATAGCGGGGGGACTATTAGGGAGCAGTTCTTC
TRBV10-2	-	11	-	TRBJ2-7	CASSTSAEQYF	TGCGCCAGCAGTACGAGCGCCGAGCAGTACTTC
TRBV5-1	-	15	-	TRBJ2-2	CASSLAQGDTGELFF	TGCGCCAGCAGCTTGGCTCAGGGAGACACCGGGGAGCTGTTTTTT
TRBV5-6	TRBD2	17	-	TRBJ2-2	CASSPISGRANTGELFF	TGTGCCAGCAGCCCCATAAGCGGGAGGGCCAACACCGGGGAGCTGTTTTTT
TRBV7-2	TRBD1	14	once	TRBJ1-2	CASRPGQGNYGYTF	TGTGCCAGCAGACCCGGACAGGGGAACTATGGCTACACCTTC
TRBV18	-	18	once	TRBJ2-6	CASSPPNRASTGANVLTF	TGTGCCAGCTCACCACCGAATCGGGCTTCAACTGGGGCCAACGTCCTGACTTTC
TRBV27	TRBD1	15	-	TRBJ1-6	CASRLGHRGNSPLHF	TGTGCCAGCAGGCTTGGACACAGGGGTAATTCACCCCTCCACTTT
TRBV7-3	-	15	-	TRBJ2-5	CASSLIVGRQETQYF	TGTGCCAGCAGCTTAATAGTAGGCAGACAAGAGACCCAGTACTTC
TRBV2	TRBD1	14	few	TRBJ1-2	CASSSGQGVYGYTF	TGTGCCAGCAGCTCTGGACAGGGGGTCTATGGCTACACCTTC
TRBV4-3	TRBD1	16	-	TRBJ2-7	CASSQNEGTGGYEQYF	TGCGCCAGCAGCCAAAACGAAGGGACAGGGGGCTACGAGCAGTACTTC
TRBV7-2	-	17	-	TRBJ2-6	CASSQTGPPRGANVLTF	TGTGCCAGCAGCCAAACCGGGCCCCCAAGGGGGGCCAACGTCCTGACTTTC
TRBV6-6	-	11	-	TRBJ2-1	CASRDYNEQFF	TGTGCCAGCAGAGACTACAATGAGCAGTTCTTC
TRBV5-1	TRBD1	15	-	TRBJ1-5	CASSLTGGGNQPQHF	TGCGCCAGCAGCTTGACAGGGGGAGGCAATCAGCCCCAGCATTTT
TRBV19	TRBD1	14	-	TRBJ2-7	CASSIGRGPYEQYF	TGTGCCAGTAGTATTGGCAGGGGGCCCTACGAGCAGTACTTC
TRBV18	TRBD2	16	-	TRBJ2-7	CASSGGEDYSFYEQYF	TGTGCCAGCTCAGGGGGGGAGGACTACTCGTTCTACGAGCAGTACTTC
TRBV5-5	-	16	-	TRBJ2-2	CASSPGLGRVTGELFF	TGTGCCAGCAGCCCAGGGCTTGGCAGGGTGACCGGGGAGCTGTTTTTT
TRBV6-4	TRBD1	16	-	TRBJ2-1	CASKNTIRQGDNEQFF	TGTGCCAGCAAAAATACAATTCGACAGGGAGACAATGAGCAGTTCTTC
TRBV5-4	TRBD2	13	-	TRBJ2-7	CASSSGTFYEQYF	TGTGCCAGCAGCAGCGGGACTTTCTACGAGCAGTACTTC
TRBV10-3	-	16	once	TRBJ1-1	CAISDMTGGTNTEAFF	TGTGCCATCAGTGACATGACAGGCGGAACGAACACTGAAGCTTTCTTT
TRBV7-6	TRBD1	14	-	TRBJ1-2	CASSPDRKNYGYTF	TGTGCCAGCAGCCCGGACAGGAAAAACTATGGCTACACCTTC
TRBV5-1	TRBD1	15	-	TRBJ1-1	CASSFPGQGWTEAFF	TGCGCCAGCAGCTTCCCCGGACAGGGGTGGACTGAAGCTTTCTTT
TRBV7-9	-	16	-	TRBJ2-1	CASSLAPRTGVNEQFF	TGTGCCAGCAGCTTAGCCCCCCGGACTGGGGTGAATGAGCAGTTCTTC
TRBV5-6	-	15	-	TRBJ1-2	CASSLVSGGPDGYTF	TGTGCCAGCAGCTTGGTGTCGGGGGGGCCAGATGGCTACACCTTC
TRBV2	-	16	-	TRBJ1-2	CASSEGGGALNYGYTF	TGTGCCAGCAGTGAGGGCGGGGGGGCGCTGAACTATGGCTACACCTTC
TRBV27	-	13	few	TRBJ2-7	CASSFEGGYEQYF	TGTGCCAGCAGTTTCGAGGGGGGGTACGAGCAGTACTTC
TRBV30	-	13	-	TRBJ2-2	CAWTQGRTGELFF	TGTGCCTGGACCCAGGGGCGCACCGGGGAGCTGTTTTTT
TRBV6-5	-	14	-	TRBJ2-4	CASKREGTSNIQYF	TGTGCCAGCAAAAGGGAGGGGACATCAAACATTCAGTACTTC
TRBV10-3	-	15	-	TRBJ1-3	CAISGRGLRGNTIYF	TGTGCCATCAGTGGAAGGGGCTTACGGGGAAACACCATATATTTT
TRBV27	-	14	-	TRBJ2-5	CASSLFGYQETQYF	TGTGCCAGCAGTTTATTTGGGTACCAAGAGACCCAGTACTTC
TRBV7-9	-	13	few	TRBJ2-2	CASSLGPGGELFF	TGTGCCAGCAGTTTAGGACCGGGCGGGGAGCTGTTTTTT
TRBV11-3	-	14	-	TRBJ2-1	CASSLGLSYNEQFF	TGTGCCAGCAGCTTAGGACTGTCCTACAATGAGCAGTTCTTC
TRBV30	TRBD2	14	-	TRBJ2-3	CAWSVAGGTDTQYF	TGTGCCTGGAGTGTAGCGGGGGGCACAGATACGCAGTATTTT
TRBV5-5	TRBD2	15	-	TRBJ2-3	CASSWGGWEADTQYF	TGTGCCAGCAGCTGGGGGGGTTGGGAAGCAGATACGCAGTATTTT
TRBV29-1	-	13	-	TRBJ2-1	CSVEGPQVNEQFF	TGCAGCGTTGAGGGACCACAGGTGAATGAGCAGTTCTTC
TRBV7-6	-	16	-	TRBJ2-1	CASSLGTGASYNEQFF	TGTGCCAGCAGCTTAGGTACGGGGGCCTCCTACAATGAGCAGTTCTTC
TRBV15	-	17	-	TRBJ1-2	CATSRGWGDPRNYGYTF	TGTGCCACCAGCAGAGGGTGGGGAGATCCCAGGAACTATGGCTACACCTTC
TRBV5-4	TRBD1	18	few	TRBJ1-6	CASSMTGQGFPYGSPLHF	TGTGCCAGCAGCATGACGGGACAGGGTTTCCCATATGGTTCACCCCTCCACTTT
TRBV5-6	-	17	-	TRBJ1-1	CASSLDPGAALNTEAFF	TGTGCCAGCAGCTTGGATCCGGGGGCCGCCCTGAACACTGAAGCTTTCTTT
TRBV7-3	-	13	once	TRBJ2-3	CASSKGVTDTQYF	TGTGCCAGCAGCAAGGGGGTAACAGATACGCAGTATTTT
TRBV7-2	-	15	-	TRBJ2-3	CASSSTFNPLDTQYF	TGTGCCAGCAGCTCCACGTTCAACCCCCTAGATACGCAGTATTTT
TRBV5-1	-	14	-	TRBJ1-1	CASSPTQGNTEAFF	TGCGCCAGCAGCCCTACACAGGGGAACACTGAAGCTTTCTTT
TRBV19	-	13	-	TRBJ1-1	CASSMVWGTEAFF	TGTGCCAGTAGTATGGTATGGGGGACTGAAGCTTTCTTT
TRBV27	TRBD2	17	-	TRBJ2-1	CASRHQSAGGPHNEQFF	TGTGCCAGCAGGCACCAATCAGCGGGAGGGCCGCACAATGAGCAGTTCTTC
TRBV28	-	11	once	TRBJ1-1	CASLTTRKAFF	TGTGCCAGCCTTACTACAAGAAAAGCTTTCTTT
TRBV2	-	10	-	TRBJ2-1	CASGLGEQFF	TGTGCCAGCGGGTTAGGGGAGCAGTTCTTC
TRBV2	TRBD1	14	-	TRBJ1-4	CASSMDRGNEKLFF	TGTGCCAGCAGTATGGACAGGGGAAATGAAAAACTGTTTTTT
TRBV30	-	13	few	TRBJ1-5	CAWSAGGNQPQHF	TGTGCCTGGAGTGCAGGGGGCAATCAGCCCCAGCATTTT
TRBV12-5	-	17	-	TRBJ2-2	CASGSGQGEEQAGELFF	TGTGCTAGTGGTTCCGGGCAGGGAGAGGAACAAGCCGGGGAGCTGTTTTTT
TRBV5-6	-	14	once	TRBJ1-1	CASSRIGTNTEAFF	TGTGCCAGCAGCCGGATCGGGACCAACACTGAAGCTTTCTTT
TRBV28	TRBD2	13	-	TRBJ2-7	CASRLAGINEQYF	TGTGCCAGCAGGTTAGCGGGAATCAACGAGCAGTACTTC
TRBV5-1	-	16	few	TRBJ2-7	CASRLGPRAGAYEQYF	TGCGCCAGCAGACTAGGCCCCCGGGCTGGGGCCTACGAGCAGTACTTC